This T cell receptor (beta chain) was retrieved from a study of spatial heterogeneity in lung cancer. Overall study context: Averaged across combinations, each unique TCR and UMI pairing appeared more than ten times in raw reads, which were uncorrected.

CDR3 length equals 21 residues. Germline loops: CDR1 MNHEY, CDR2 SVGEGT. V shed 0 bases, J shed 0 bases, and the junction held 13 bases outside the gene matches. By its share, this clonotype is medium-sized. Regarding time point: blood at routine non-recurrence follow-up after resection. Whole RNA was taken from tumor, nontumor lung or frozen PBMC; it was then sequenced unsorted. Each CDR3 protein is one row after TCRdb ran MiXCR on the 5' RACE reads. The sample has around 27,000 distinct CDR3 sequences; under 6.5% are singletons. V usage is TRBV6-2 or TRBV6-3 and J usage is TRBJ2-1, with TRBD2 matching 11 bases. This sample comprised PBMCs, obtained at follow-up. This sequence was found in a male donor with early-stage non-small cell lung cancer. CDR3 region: CASSYSKGLAGFISSYNEQFF. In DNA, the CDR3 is TGTGCCAGCAGTTACTCGAAAGGACTAGCGGGCTTCATCAGCTCCTACAATGAGCAGTTCTTC.